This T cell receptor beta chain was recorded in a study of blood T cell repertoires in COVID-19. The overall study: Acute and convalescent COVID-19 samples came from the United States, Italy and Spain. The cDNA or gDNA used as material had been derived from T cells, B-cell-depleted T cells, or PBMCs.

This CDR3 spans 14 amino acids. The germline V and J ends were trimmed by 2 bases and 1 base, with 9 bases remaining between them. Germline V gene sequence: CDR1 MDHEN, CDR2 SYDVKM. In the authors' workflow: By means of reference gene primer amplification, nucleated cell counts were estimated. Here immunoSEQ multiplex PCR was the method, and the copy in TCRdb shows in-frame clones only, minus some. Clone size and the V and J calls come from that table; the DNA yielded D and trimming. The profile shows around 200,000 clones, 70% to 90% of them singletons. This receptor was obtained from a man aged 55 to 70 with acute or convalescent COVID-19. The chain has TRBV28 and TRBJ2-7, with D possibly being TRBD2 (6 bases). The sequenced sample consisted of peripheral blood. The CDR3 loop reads CASSLRRGSYEQYF. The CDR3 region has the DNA TGTGCCAGCAGTTTACGGCGGGGTTCCTACGAGCAGTACTTC.